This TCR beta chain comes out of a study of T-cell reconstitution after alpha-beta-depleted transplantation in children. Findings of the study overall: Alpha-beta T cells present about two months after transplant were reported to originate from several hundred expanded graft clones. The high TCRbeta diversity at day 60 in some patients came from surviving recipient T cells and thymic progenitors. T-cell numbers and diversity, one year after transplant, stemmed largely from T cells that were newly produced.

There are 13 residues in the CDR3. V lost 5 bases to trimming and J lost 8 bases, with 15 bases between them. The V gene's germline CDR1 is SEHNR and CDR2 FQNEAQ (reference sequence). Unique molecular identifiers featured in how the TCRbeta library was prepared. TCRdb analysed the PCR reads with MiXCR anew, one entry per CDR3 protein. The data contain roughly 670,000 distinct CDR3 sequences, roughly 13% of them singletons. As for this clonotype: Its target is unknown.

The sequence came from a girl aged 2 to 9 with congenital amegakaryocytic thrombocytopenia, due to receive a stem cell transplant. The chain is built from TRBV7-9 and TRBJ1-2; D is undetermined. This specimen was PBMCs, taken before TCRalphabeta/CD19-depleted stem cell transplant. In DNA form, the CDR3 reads TGTGCCAGCAGCCCCACGGAGGCAATGGGCTACACCTTC. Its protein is CASSPTEAMGYTF.